The entry below gives a single T cell receptor beta chain sequence along with its context. The antigen this receptor binds is unknown. Base-call qualities are not available, and no considerably larger clone is one nucleotide away. The trim is 7 bases for V and 4 bases for J, with a gap of 23 bases between the germline ends. Sequences LGHDT (CDR1) and YNNKEL (CDR2) are obtained from the germline V gene (reference sequence). The CDR3 sequence holds 17 residues, the cysteine and phenylalanine included. The CDR3 DNA has 51 bases and is translated from base 1. The collaborating institutions used their own protocols to collect whole blood in K2EDTA tubes. For TCRbeta analysis, collaborators shipped samples in one of three forms: frozen whole blood, isolated PBMCs, or DNA extracted from either of those sample types. TCRbeta CDR3 regions were amplified from genomic DNA using the immunoSEQ Assay, a bias-controlled multiplex PCR. On the authors' methods: Within the assay, amplification of reference gene primers was used to estimate how many nucleated cells each sample contained. Sequence reads were collapsed and filtered to measure the absolute abundance of every unique TCRbeta CDR3 rearrangement. For each sample, productive Simpson clonality was calculated as the square root of Simpson's diversity index over productive rearrangements. Entries here come from immuneACCESS through TCRdb and include only in-frame sequences with V and J called. Some clones fail to appear in such tables; in the studies checked, an unresolved V gene covers under half of the shortfall, and the cause of the remainder is unknown. The V and J calls and clone size are taken from that table; D and trimming were inferred from the DNA. Within this sample are some 30,000 clones, with approximately 91% of them counted one time only. Roughly an eighth of the sample goes to the ten largest clones.

This sample stems from a study of blood T cell repertoires in COVID-19 (dated by TCRdb to about 2020). The study in broad terms: Samples from collaborators originated in the United States, Italy and Spain and spanned both the acute and convalescent phases of COVID-19. The material from the prospective study consisted of cDNA or gDNA derived from T cells, B-cell-depleted T cells, or PBMCs. Deeply sampled blood TCRbeta repertoires from subjects exposed to, actively infected with, or recovered from COVID-19 were included in the dataset. The repertoires were released in a freely available public database meant as a resource for research on the immune response to SARS-CoV-2. The samples were drawn from two sources: the first 160 participants of the ongoing ImmuneRACE study, and 1,254 subjects contributed by 6 global collaborators. The sample metadata nearly always contained a de-identified subject ID, COVID-19 status, age in years and sex. Where HLA class I and class II types were available, the types were taken from metadata supplied by the sample provider, not from assay-based typing.

Here is what the overall study found, with its caveats: The quantity of clinical and demographic metadata differed by source and by participant and was supplied without curation.

The chain is assembled from TRBV3-1 (or the pseudogene TRBV3-2) and TRBJ1-3, with the D gene too uncertain to name. The material sequenced was peripheral blood. The origin of this receptor is a human donor with active COVID-19. The donor label of this sample is uncertain. The sequenced DNA: TGTGCCAGCACCCACACCCGAGCCCGGGTAGCAGGAAACACCATATATTTT. This sequence encodes CASTHTRARVAGNTIYF.